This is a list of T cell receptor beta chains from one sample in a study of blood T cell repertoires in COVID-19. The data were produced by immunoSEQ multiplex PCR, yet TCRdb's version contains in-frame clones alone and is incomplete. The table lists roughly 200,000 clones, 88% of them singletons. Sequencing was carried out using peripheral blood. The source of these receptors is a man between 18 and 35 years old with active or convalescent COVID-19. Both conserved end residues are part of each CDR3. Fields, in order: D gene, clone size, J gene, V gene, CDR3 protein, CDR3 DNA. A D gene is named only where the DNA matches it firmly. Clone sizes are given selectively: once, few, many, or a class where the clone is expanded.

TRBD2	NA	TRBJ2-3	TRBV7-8	CASSLRAGGEDTQYF	TGTGCCAGCAGCCTAAGAGCGGGGGGCGAAGATACGCAGTATTTT
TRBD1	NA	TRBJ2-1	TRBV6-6	CASSSGTGNEQFF	TGTGCCAGCAGCTCCGGGACAGGGAATGAGCAGTTCTTC
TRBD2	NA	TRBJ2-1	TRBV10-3	CAISVRTSGRNEQFF	TGTGCCATCAGCGTCCGGACTAGCGGGAGGAATGAGCAGTTCTTC
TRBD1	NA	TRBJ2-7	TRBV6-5	CASSLSGTAYEQYF	TGTGCCAGCAGTTTGTCCGGGACAGCCTACGAGCAGTACTTC
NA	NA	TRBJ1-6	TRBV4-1	CASSQDSDRASPLHF	TGCGCCAGCAGCCAAGACTCCGACAGAGCTTCACCCCTCCACTTT
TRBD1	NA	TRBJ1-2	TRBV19	CASSETGTANLYGYTF	TGTGCCAGTAGTGAAACCGGGACAGCCAATCTCTATGGCTACACCTTC
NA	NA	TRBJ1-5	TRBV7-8	CASSSREGNQPQHF	TGTGCCAGCTCATCCAGGGAGGGCAATCAGCCCCAGCATTTT
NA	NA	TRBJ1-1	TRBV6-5	CASRKEAGDTEAFF	TGTGCCAGCAGAAAGGAGGCGGGGGACACTGAAGCTTTCTTT
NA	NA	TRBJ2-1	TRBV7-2	CASSFRPGFNEQFF	TGTGCCAGCAGCTTCAGGCCAGGGTTCAATGAGCAGTTCTTC
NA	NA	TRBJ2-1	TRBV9	CASSVTGNYNEQFF	TGTGCCAGCAGCGTTACCGGGAACTACAATGAGCAGTTCTTC
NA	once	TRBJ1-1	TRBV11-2	CASSLAGREDEAFF	TGTGCCAGCAGCTTAGCGGGGAGAGAGGATGAAGCTTTCTTT
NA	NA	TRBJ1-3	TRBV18	CASSPPGVISGNTIYF	TGTGCCAGCTCACCCCCAGGGGTGATCTCTGGAAACACCATATATTTT
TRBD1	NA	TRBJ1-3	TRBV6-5	CASSRQGQSGNTIYF	TGTGCCAGCAGTCGACAGGGGCAATCTGGAAACACCATATATTTT
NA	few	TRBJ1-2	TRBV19	CASSRGTAGTGYGYTF	TGTGCCAGTAGTAGAGGGACGGCAGGGACTGGCTATGGCTACACCTTC
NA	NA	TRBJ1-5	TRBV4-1	CASSQAGGVSNQPQHF	TGCGCCAGCAGCCAAGCGGGGGGGGTGAGCAATCAGCCCCAGCATTTT
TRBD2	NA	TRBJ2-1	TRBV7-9	CASSGTSVYNEQFF	TGTGCCAGCAGTGGGACTAGCGTATACAATGAGCAGTTCTTC
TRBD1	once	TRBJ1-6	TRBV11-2	CASSVTGNSPLHF	TGTGCCAGCAGCGTGACAGGGAACTCACCCCTCCACTTT
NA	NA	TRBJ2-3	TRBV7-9	CASSFRGGGDTDTQYF	TGTGCCAGCAGCTTTAGGGGTGGCGGAGACACAGATACGCAGTATTTT
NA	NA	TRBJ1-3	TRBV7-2	CASSLAPAGLMAIYF	TGTGCCAGCAGCTTAGCCCCAGCAGGGCTTATGGCCATATATTTT
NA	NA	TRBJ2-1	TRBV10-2	CASSEHKDDSPHQFF	TGCGCCAGCAGTGAACACAAAGATGACAGCCCGCATCAGTTCTTC
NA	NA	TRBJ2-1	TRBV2	CASSLESSYNEQFF	TGTGCCAGCAGTTTGGAGAGCTCCTACAATGAGCAGTTCTTC
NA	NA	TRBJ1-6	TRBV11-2	CASSHPVPDRNNSPLHF	TGTGCCAGCAGCCATCCCGTCCCCGACAGGAATAATTCACCCCTCCACTTT
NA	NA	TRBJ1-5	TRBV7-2	CASSSQGSNQPQHF	TGTGCCAGCAGCTCACAGGGTTCAAATCAGCCCCAGCATTTT
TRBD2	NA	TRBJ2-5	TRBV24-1	CATRAGNRETQYF	TGTGCCACCAGAGCGGGGAATCGAGAGACCCAGTACTTC
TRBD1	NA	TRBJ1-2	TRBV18	CTSSPGGGQGVGGYTF	TGTACCAGCTCACCAGGAGGAGGACAGGGGGTAGGAGGCTACACCTTC
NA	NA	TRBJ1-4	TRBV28	CASSFGQINEKLFF	TGTGCCAGCAGTTTTGGACAGATTAATGAAAAACTGTTTTTT
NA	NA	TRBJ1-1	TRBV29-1	CSALLPRRQNTEAFF	TGCAGCGCCCTCCTCCCTAGACGCCAGAACACTGAAGCTTTCTTT